This T cell receptor (beta chain) was profiled in a study of T cell changes during pregnancy in multiple sclerosis. The protocol was immunoSEQ multiplex PCR, while the TCRdb copy is restricted to in-frame clones and leaves out a portion. The table includes around 110,000 clones, around 90% detected once. This CDR3 is 14 amino acids long. Germline CDR1 and CDR2: MDHEN and SYDVKM. Trimming stripped 6 bases from V and 5 bases from J, with 13 bases between. The chain combines TRBV28 with TRBJ2-2, with TRBD1 as a possible D gene (7 bases). This receptor was obtained from a female donor with multiple sclerosis, enrolled in a pregnancy study. The input for sequencing was peripheral blood, taken in the third trimester of pregnancy. The CDR3 loop reads CASRVTGRTGELFF. In DNA form, the CDR3 reads TGTGCCAGCAGGGTGACAGGGAGGACCGGGGAGCTGTTTTTT.